One T cell receptor (beta chain) is described in this entry. The antigen remains undetermined. This specimen includes other DNA sequences encoding the same CDR3. Naive-designated CD8 cells lacked CD45RO, were positively enriched for CCR7, and omitted terminally differentiated effector memory CD45RA+ cells. All donors were healthy HIV-negative adults lacking recent acute infections or vaccinations. Sequencing used immunoSEQ multiplex PCR; TCRdb keeps in-frame clones, though not all of them. The top ten clones hold about 1.1% of a sample with some 2,000,000 clones, about 95% of them seen once. Germline V gene sequence: CDR1 MNHEY, CDR2 SVGAGI. V gave up 0 bases and J gave up 5 bases, with 4 bases separating them. The CDR3 has 13 residues. This sample is drawn from a study of shared clonotypes between healthy human individuals. General study results and limits: Naive subsets typically showed greater estimated richness than memory subsets.

The chain combines TRBV6-5 with TRBJ2-2; D gene ambiguous. This TCR came from a man in his late teens or twenties in good health. The sample consisted of naive CD8+ T cells sorted from blood. CDR3 coding DNA: TGTGCCAGCAGTTACTCTGGGACCGGGGAGCTGTTTTTT. As protein: CASSYSGTGELFF.